These T cell receptor beta chains were read from a single sample in a study of T cell changes during pregnancy in multiple sclerosis. The data were produced by immunoSEQ multiplex PCR, yet TCRdb's version contains in-frame clones alone and is incomplete. The sample has 60,000 to 90,000 clones; over 75% are singletons. The source material was peripheral blood, sampled before pregnancy. These receptors came from a female donor with multiple sclerosis, enrolled in a pregnancy study. The CDR3 runs from the conserved cysteine through the conserved F or W. Fields, in order: D gene, J gene, clone size, V gene, CDR3 protein, CDR3 DNA. D genes are given only for firm matches. The listing skips clone size in some rows; elsewhere it reads once, few, many or a size class.

d_gene: NA
j_gene: TRBJ1-2
abundance: NA
v_gene: TRBV12-5
CDR3aa: CASGSGQNYGYTF
CDR3nt: TGTGCTAGTGGTTCAGGACAGAACTATGGCTACACCTTC

d_gene: NA
j_gene: TRBJ2-1
abundance: NA
v_gene: TRBV4-1
CDR3aa: CASTRPGTRDEQFF
CDR3nt: TGCGCCAGCACCCGGCCCGGCACTCGGGATGAGCAGTTCTTC

d_gene: TRBD1
j_gene: TRBJ2-7
abundance: NA
v_gene: TRBV7-7
CDR3aa: CASSKERTGKEQYF
CDR3nt: TGTGCTAGCAGCAAAGAGAGGACAGGGAAGGAGCAGTACTTC

d_gene: TRBD2
j_gene: TRBJ2-1
abundance: NA
v_gene: TRBV7-9
CDR3aa: CASSLEAGGPYNEQFF
CDR3nt: TGTGCCAGCAGCTTAGAAGCGGGGGGTCCCTACAATGAGCAGTTCTTC

d_gene: TRBD1
j_gene: TRBJ1-1
abundance: NA
v_gene: TRBV5-1
CDR3aa: CASSSISSQGAWSRTEAFF
CDR3nt: TGCGCCAGCAGCTCCATCTCTTCTCAGGGGGCGTGGAGCAGGACTGAAGCTTTCTTT

d_gene: TRBD2
j_gene: TRBJ2-7
abundance: NA
v_gene: TRBV6-1
CDR3aa: CASSSQGEGYYEQYF
CDR3nt: TGTGCCAGCAGTTCCCAAGGGGAGGGATACTACGAGCAGTACTTC

d_gene: NA
j_gene: TRBJ1-3
abundance: NA
v_gene: TRBV19
CDR3aa: CASSIRHLSSGNTIYF
CDR3nt: TGTGCCAGTAGTATAAGACACCTGAGCTCTGGAAACACCATATATTTT

d_gene: NA
j_gene: TRBJ2-4
abundance: NA
v_gene: TRBV30
CDR3aa: CAWSEMAPNNIQYF
CDR3nt: TGTGCCTGGAGTGAGATGGCCCCCAACAACATTCAGTACTTC

d_gene: NA
j_gene: TRBJ1-5
abundance: NA
v_gene: TRBV15
CDR3aa: CATSTRNQPQHF
CDR3nt: TGTGCCACCAGCACCCGGAATCAGCCCCAGCATTTT

d_gene: NA
j_gene: TRBJ1-3
abundance: NA
v_gene: TRBV30
CDR3aa: CAWSVSGRNTIYF
CDR3nt: TGTGCCTGGAGTGTATCAGGGAGAAACACCATATATTTT

d_gene: NA
j_gene: TRBJ1-1
abundance: NA
v_gene: TRBV5-6
CDR3aa: CASSNLGGSTEAFF
CDR3nt: TGTGCCAGCAGCAACCTGGGAGGGAGCACTGAAGCTTTCTTT

d_gene: TRBD1
j_gene: TRBJ1-2
abundance: NA
v_gene: TRBV2
CDR3aa: CASSGPGGGYTF
CDR3nt: TGTGCCAGCAGTGGGCCAGGGGGTGGCTACACCTTC

d_gene: NA
j_gene: TRBJ1-2
abundance: few
v_gene: TRBV7-9
CDR3aa: CASSLQGSGYTF
CDR3nt: TGTGCCAGCAGCTTACAGGGCTCCGGCTACACCTTC

d_gene: NA
j_gene: TRBJ1-4
abundance: NA
v_gene: TRBV2
CDR3aa: CASNDPRVSNEKLFF
CDR3nt: TGTGCCAGCAACGATCCCAGGGTCTCTAATGAAAAACTGTTTTTT

d_gene: NA
j_gene: TRBJ1-4
abundance: NA
v_gene: TRBV4-3
CDR3aa: CASSQEGSSSWDEKLFF
CDR3nt: TGCGCCAGCAGCCAAGAAGGGAGCTCGAGTTGGGATGAAAAACTGTTTTTT

d_gene: NA
j_gene: TRBJ1-6
abundance: NA
v_gene: TRBV30
CDR3aa: CAWSTRRGGIGDNSPLHF
CDR3nt: TGTGCCTGGAGTACCCGGCGGGGGGGAATAGGGGATAATTCACCCCTCCACTTT

d_gene: NA
j_gene: TRBJ2-7
abundance: NA
v_gene: TRBV7-8
CDR3aa: CASRPTGGGYEQYF
CDR3nt: TGTGCCAGCAGACCCACTGGTGGCGGCTACGAGCAGTACTTC

d_gene: TRBD1
j_gene: TRBJ1-2
abundance: NA
v_gene: TRBV6-5
CDR3aa: CASRGQGDGYTF
CDR3nt: TGTGCCAGCAGGGGACAGGGGGATGGCTACACCTTC

d_gene: NA
j_gene: TRBJ2-5
abundance: NA
v_gene: TRBV4-1
CDR3aa: CASSPLSGLQRTQYF
CDR3nt: TGCGCCAGCAGCCCCTTAAGCGGGCTACAAAGGACCCAGTACTTC

d_gene: TRBD2
j_gene: TRBJ2-5
abundance: NA
v_gene: TRBV28
CDR3aa: CASSKGLAGGPQETQYF
CDR3nt: TGTGCCAGCAGTAAGGGACTAGCGGGGGGACCCCAAGAGACCCAGTACTTC

d_gene: TRBD2
j_gene: TRBJ2-2
abundance: NA
v_gene: TRBV11-3
CDR3aa: CASSLGGSLRNTGELFF
CDR3nt: TGTGCCAGCAGCCTCGGGGGGTCCCTTCGTAACACCGGGGAGCTGTTTTTT

d_gene: TRBD2
j_gene: TRBJ2-1
abundance: NA
v_gene: TRBV7-3
CDR3aa: CASSSLAGGYNEQFF
CDR3nt: TGTGCCAGCAGCTCCCTAGCGGGGGGTTACAATGAGCAGTTCTTC

d_gene: NA
j_gene: TRBJ2-1
abundance: NA
v_gene: TRBV5-1
CDR3aa: CASSLGPGANEQFF
CDR3nt: TGCGCCAGCAGCTTGGGCCCAGGGGCCAATGAGCAGTTCTTC

d_gene: NA
j_gene: TRBJ1-1
abundance: once
v_gene: TRBV4-3
CDR3aa: CASSQARGTEAFF
CDR3nt: TGCGCCAGCAGCCAAGCGCGGGGGACTGAAGCTTTCTTT

d_gene: NA
j_gene: TRBJ2-1
abundance: NA
v_gene: TRBV4-1
CDR3aa: CASSRQGIIAGEQFF
CDR3nt: TGCGCCAGCAGCCGGCAGGGGATTATCGCGGGTGAGCAGTTCTTC

d_gene: TRBD1
j_gene: TRBJ1-4
abundance: NA
v_gene: TRBV7-9
CDR3aa: CASSPSPDRVDKKLFF
CDR3nt: TGTGCCAGCAGCCCTAGCCCTGACAGGGTGGACAAAAAACTGTTTTTT

d_gene: TRBD1
j_gene: TRBJ2-3
abundance: NA
v_gene: TRBV29-1
CDR3aa: CSVGQGVTDTQYF
CDR3nt: TGCAGCGTCGGACAGGGCGTCACAGATACGCAGTATTTT

d_gene: TRBD1
j_gene: TRBJ1-1
abundance: NA
v_gene: TRBV19
CDR3aa: CASETGGGTEAFF
CDR3nt: TGTGCCAGTGAGACAGGGGGTGGCACTGAAGCTTTCTTT

d_gene: TRBD1
j_gene: TRBJ1-1
abundance: NA
v_gene: TRBV9
CDR3aa: CASSVAYRGEAFF
CDR3nt: TGTGCCAGCAGCGTAGCCTACAGGGGTGAAGCTTTCTTT